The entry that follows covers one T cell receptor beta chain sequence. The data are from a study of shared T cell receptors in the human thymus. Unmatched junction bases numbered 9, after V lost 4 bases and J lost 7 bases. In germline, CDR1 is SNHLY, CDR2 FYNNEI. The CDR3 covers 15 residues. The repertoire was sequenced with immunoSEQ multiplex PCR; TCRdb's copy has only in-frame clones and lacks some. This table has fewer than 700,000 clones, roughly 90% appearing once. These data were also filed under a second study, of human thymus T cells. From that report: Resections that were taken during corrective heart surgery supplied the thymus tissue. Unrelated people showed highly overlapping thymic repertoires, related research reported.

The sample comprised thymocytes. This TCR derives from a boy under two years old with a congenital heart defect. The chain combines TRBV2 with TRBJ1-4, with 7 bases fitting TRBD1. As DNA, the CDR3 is TGTGCCAGCAGTGTATCCGGGACAGCCAGTGAAAAACTGTTTTTT. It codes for CASSVSGTASEKLFF.